Included here is one T cell receptor beta chain sequence, with context. The data were taken from a study of blood T cell repertoires in COVID-19. Study overall: The study drew acute and convalescent COVID-19 samples from the United States, Italy and Spain. Sources were T cells, B-cell-depleted T cells, or PBMCs; the material itself was cDNA or gDNA.

As originally analysed: Amplified reference gene primers provided the basis for estimating nucleated cell counts. Sequencing was performed with immunoSEQ multiplex PCR; in TCRdb, only in-frame clones are kept and a portion is missing. The DNA was the basis for D and trimming; V, J and clone size are from that table. This sample has fewer than 300,000 clones, with approximately 91% found just once. The CDR3 totals 16 residues. Trimming left V 0 bases short and J 6 bases short, with 15 bases between. Germline V lookup: CDR1 MGHRA, CDR2 YSYEKL. Seattle's cohort entered during active infection and was followed longitudinally.

The sequenced sample consisted of peripheral blood. This chain connects TRBV4-1 to TRBJ1-5; the D gene is possibly TRBD1 (5 bases). The TCR sequence derives from a woman aged 30 to 39 with COVID-19, enrolled during active disease. This CDR3 reads CASSQDSGRVSQPQHF. Here the CDR3 DNA reads TGCGCCAGCAGCCAAGATTCAGGGAGGGTAAGTCAGCCCCAGCATTTT.